The source of this TCR beta chain is a study of cytomegalovirus exposure and HLA in healthy donors. This clone was observed a few times. The antigen is undetermined. This CDR3 region has 15 residues. The germline V gene encodes CDR1 SGHRS and CDR2 YFSETQ. J was trimmed by 4 bases and V by 0 bases; bases with no gene match: 4. Measured with immunoSEQ multiplex PCR; TCRdb has only the in-frame clones, and not every one. The profile shows roughly 300,000 clones, roughly nine tenths of them singletons. Study findings and constraints: It was approximately 150 TCR beta chains that were listed as cytomegalovirus-associated. The CMV antigen specificity of a few CMV-associated chains was confirmed through in vitro analysis.

The V call is TRBV5-1, the J call TRBJ1-5; 7 nucleotides line up with TRBD1. Sequencing was performed on PBMCs. The sequence was obtained from a woman in her 30s in good health and CMV-seropositive. DNA of the CDR3: TGCGCCAGCAGCTTGGCCGGGGACAGTAATCAGCCCCAGCATTTT. It codes for CASSLAGDSNQPQHF.